The 20 T cell receptor beta chains reported below all come from one sample, sequenced in a study of control samples from healthy donors and cancer patients. Profiling relied on immunoSEQ multiplex PCR, and the TCRdb table lists in-frame clones only, not all of them. The sample comprises about 130,000 clones, nearly 90% of which are singletons, and approximately 7.5% rests with the top ten. Sequencing input: PBMCs. The origin of the receptors is a man aged 50-60 years with head and neck cancer.

V is TRBV7-6 and J is TRBJ2-5, with 7 bases that match TRBD2. V lost 5 bases and J lost 10; bases outside the gene matches: 10. CDR3 size: 13 residues. The germline gives CDR1 SGHVS, CDR2 FNYEAQ. CDR3 bases: TGTGCCAGCAGCCCAGGGCTAGCGGCCATCCAGTACTTC. It codes for CASSPGLAAIQYF.

J is TRBJ1-1 and V is TRBV29-1; 8 positions match TRBD1. The V segment lost 7 bases and the J segment 3 bases; nucleotides outside the gene matches: 4. This CDR3 contains 12 residues. CDR1 SQVTM and CDR2 ANQGSEA come from the germline V gene. CDR3 nucleotides: TGCAGCGGGCAGGGGGCGGACACTGAAGCTTTCTTT. Its protein is CSGQGADTEAFF. The whole variable domain, remainder taken from reference TRBV29-1 and TRBJ1-1, is SAVISQKPSRDICQRGTSLTIQCQVDSQVTMMFWYRQQPGQSLTLIATANQGSEATYESGFVIDKFPISRPNLTFSTLTVSNMSPEDSSIYLCSGQGADTEAFFGQGTRLTVV.

V gene TRBV27 combines with J gene TRBJ1-1; 7 positions agree with TRBD1. Trimming removed 5 bases from V and 7 bases from J; junction bases left unmatched: 7. This CDR3 is built from 13 residues. The germline gives CDR1 MNHEY, CDR2 SMNVEV (reference sequence). The CDR3 nucleotides read TGTGCCAGCAGTAATCCAGGGGGTTTTGAAGCTTTCTTT. Protein sequence: CASSNPGGFEAFF.

V usage is TRBV7-6 and J usage is TRBJ2-2; D possibly matches TRBD1 or TRBD2 (6 bases each). V shed 1 base and J shed 4 bases, with 13 bases lying between them. The germline V gene encodes CDR1 SGHVS and CDR2 FNYEAQ. The CDR3 is 16 amino acids. The CDR3 DNA reads as TGTGCCAGCAGCTTAGAACAGGGAGGCGGCACCGGGGAGCTGTTTTTT. Translating it yields CASSLEQGGGTGELFF.

V gene TRBV6-5 combines with J gene TRBJ2-7; D gene uncertain. The CDR3 is made up of 13 amino acids. The ends were cut back, 4 bases at V and 6 bases at J, with 13 bases in the middle. Germline loops: CDR1 MNHEY, CDR2 SVGAGI. CDR3 amino acids: CASSSGSLVEQYF. CDR3 in DNA: TGTGCCAGCAGTTCCGGGTCTTTGGTCGAGCAGTACTTC.

V gene TRBV6-1 combines with J gene TRBJ2-1, with a possible D match to TRBD1 (5 bases). Deletions cut 1 base from V and 1 base from J, with 8 bases between. This CDR3 has 15 amino acids. The germline CDR1 and CDR2 sequences are MNHNS and SASEGT. CDR3 in amino acids: CASSEEQGSYNEQFF. CDR3 coding DNA: TGTGCCAGCAGTGAAGAGCAGGGTTCCTACAATGAGCAGTTCTTC.

Turning to this clone: Other DNA sequences from this sample encode an identical CDR3 as well. V and J are TRBV19 and TRBJ1-6, with TRBD1 matching over 9 bases. Germline CDR1 and CDR2: LNHDA and SQIVND (reference sequence). This CDR3 is 12 amino acids long. V lost 8 bases and J lost 7; bases outside the gene matches: 0. CDR3 sequence: CASGQGNSPLHF. The CDR3 DNA is TGTGCCAGTGGACAGGGGAATTCACCCCTCCACTTT.

This chain joins TRBV7-6 and TRBJ1-1; no clear D. This CDR3 has 15 residues. V dropped 5 bases and J dropped 6 bases, with 19 bases sitting between them. Germline CDR1 and CDR2: SGHVS and FNYEAQ. The CDR3 sequence is CASSPLHVLEAEAFF. CDR3 coding DNA: TGTGCCAGCAGCCCGCTCCATGTCCTTGAAGCTGAAGCTTTCTTT.

This rearrangement joins TRBV7-8 to TRBJ2-1; TRBD2 matches at 8 bases. The germline gives CDR1 SGHVS, CDR2 FQNEAQ. CDR3 length: 16 residues. The junction had 11 bases not matched to a gene; V was cut back by 1 base and J by 9 bases. CDR3 DNA sequence: TGTGCCAGCAGCTTAGAGTACCGTGGCGGGGGGCTTGAGCAGTTCTTC. Its translation: CASSLEYRGGGLEQFF.

This clone was counted once. J is TRBJ2-5 and V is TRBV6-6; the D gene is possibly TRBD1 (5 bases). Trimming left V 4 bases short and J 5 bases short, with 20 bases between. This CDR3 is 16 amino acids long. The germline gives CDR1 MNHNY, CDR2 SVGAGI (reference sequence). CDR3 coding DNA: TGTGCCAGCAGTTTCGGAAACCAGGGTGTCACGGAGACCCAGTACTTC. It is translated as CASSFGNQGVTETQYF.

The chain combines TRBV11-2 with TRBJ1-2; weak D call: TRBD1 (5 bases). CDR3 length equals 15 residues. The V end was cut by 1 base, the J end by 0 bases, with 9 bases between. Germline CDR1 and CDR2: SGHAT and FQNNGV. In nucleotides, the CDR3 is TGTGCCAGCAGCTTAGGACAGATAGCTAACTATGGCTACACCTTC. Translation gives CASSLGQIANYGYTF.

The chain recombines TRBV6-5 with TRBJ2-2; TRBD2 matches at 9 bases. After removal of 2 bases from V and 5 bases from J, the junction contained 3 bases not matched to a gene. Looked up from germline, CDR1 is MNHEY and CDR2 is SVGAGI. The CDR3 is 15 residues long. CDR3 sequence (DNA): TGTGCCAGCAGTTACCCAGCGGGAGGAACCGGGGAGCTGTTTTTT. Translated, it gives CASSYPAGGTGELFF.

This chain joins TRBV7-6 and TRBJ2-3; the match to TRBD2 covers 13 bases. This CDR3 spans 17 amino acids. Germline CDR1 reads SGHVS; CDR2 reads FNYEAQ. Germline trimming cut 5 bases from V and 2 bases from J; bases unmatched to any gene: 7. The CDR3 DNA reads TGTGCCAGCAGCCCCTGGACTAGCGGGGGACTCACAGATACGCAGTATTTT. It translates to CASSPWTSGGLTDTQYF.

The V call is TRBV10-3, the J call TRBJ2-6, with a weak D call TRBD1 (6 bases). The germline V gene encodes CDR1 ENHRY and CDR2 SYGVKD. Deletions cut 2 bases from V and 0 bases from J, with 8 bases between. CDR3 length: 16 amino acids. In DNA form, the CDR3 reads TGTGCCATCAGTGAGCCACAGGGCTCTGGGGCCAACGTCCTGACTTTC. As protein: CAISEPQGSGANVLTF.

The chain links TRBV5-1 to TRBJ1-4, with 8 bases matching TRBD1. The CDR3 loop spans 12 amino acids. Germline CDR1 is SGHRS and CDR2 is YFSETQ. Trimming took 5 bases from V and 12 from J; bases not matched to a gene: 6. The chain's CDR3 is CASREDRDELFF. DNA for the CDR3: TGCGCCAGCAGAGAGGACAGGGACGAACTGTTTTTT.

CDR3 loop: CASSETPTGGLTGELFF. CDR3 nucleotides: TGTGCCAGCAGTGAAACCCCAACAGGGGGCCTCACCGGGGAGCTGTTTTTT. J is TRBJ2-2 and V is TRBV6-1; the match to TRBD1 covers 9 bases. Trimming removed 2 bases from V and 4 bases from J; junction bases left unmatched: 8. This CDR3 region has 17 residues. Germline loops: CDR1 MNHNS, CDR2 SASEGT.

This chain joins TRBV29-1 and TRBJ1-3, with D unresolved. Germline-derived CDR1 and CDR2 are SQVTM and ANQGSEA. The ends were cut back, 5 bases at V and 4 bases at J, with 12 bases in the middle. The CDR3 length is 13 residues. CDR3 DNA sequence: TGCAGCGTTTCCCCGAGGGCGGGAAACACCATATATTTT. Its translation is CSVSPRAGNTIYF.

The chain carries TRBV6-6 and TRBJ2-2; either TRBD1 or TRBD2 may supply D (5 bases each). In germline, CDR1 is MNHNY, CDR2 SVGAGI (reference sequence). The CDR3 contains 15 residues. The V end was cut by 5 bases, the J end by 2 bases, with 12 bases between. The CDR3: CASSPGTTNTGELFF. CDR3 nucleotides: TGTGCCAGCAGTCCCGGGACCACAAACACCGGGGAGCTGTTTTTT.

The chain has TRBV27 and TRBJ2-7; possible D gene TRBD2, 5 bases. This CDR3 spans 16 amino acids. The germline V gene encodes CDR1 MNHEY and CDR2 SMNVEV (reference sequence). With 5 bases removed from V and 2 bases from J, the gap between germline ends came to 19 bases. The CDR3 DNA is TGTGCCAGCAGTACACCAATGAGAGGGTTCCCCTACGAGCAGTACTTC. It translates to CASSTPMRGFPYEQYF.

The V call is TRBV4-1, the J call TRBJ2-7, with D uncertain. Germline lookup yields CDR1 MGHRA and CDR2 YSYEKL. The CDR3 spans 14 residues. With 0 bases removed from V and 4 bases from J, the gap between germline ends came to 10 bases. The CDR3 DNA reads as TGCGCCAGCAGCCAAGACGAGAGATGGTACGAGCAGTACTTC. Amino acid sequence: CASSQDERWYEQYF.